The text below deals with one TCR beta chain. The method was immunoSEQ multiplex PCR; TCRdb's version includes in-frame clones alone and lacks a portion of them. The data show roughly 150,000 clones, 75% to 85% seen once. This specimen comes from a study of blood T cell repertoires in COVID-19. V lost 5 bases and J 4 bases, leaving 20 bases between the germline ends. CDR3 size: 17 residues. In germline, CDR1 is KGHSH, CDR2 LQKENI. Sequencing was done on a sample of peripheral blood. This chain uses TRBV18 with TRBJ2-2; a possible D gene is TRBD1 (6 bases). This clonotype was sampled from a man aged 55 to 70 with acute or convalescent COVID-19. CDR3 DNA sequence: TGTGCCAGCTCAGGCTCCTATCGGACAGACTCCACCGGGGAGCTGTTTTTT. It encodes CASSGSYRTDSTGELFF.